Sequencing of this TCR beta chain was carried out in a study of T-cell memory formation after mild COVID-19. Study findings and constraints: Prior to infection, memory already included some responding clones, suggesting cross-reactive memory joined.

TCRdb called the 5' RACE reads again in MiXCR, with one record for every CDR3 protein. The repertoire holds 400,000 or so distinct CDR3 sequences, with approximately 20% as singletons. This clonotype was detected only a few times. As yet, its antigen is unknown. V was cut by 10 bases and J by 2 bases, with 14 bases left in between. The length of the CDR3 is 13 residues. This sequence originates from an adult woman who had mild COVID-19 (a few samples of this study predate the infection). Cell type and time point are not known. The gene calls are TRBV12-3 or TRBV12-4 and TRBJ1-2; D not resolved. The specimen was PBMCs or a T cell subset sorted from them (not recorded which). The CDR3 loop is CATSQSKNYGYTF. The DNA of the CDR3 is TGTGCCACTTCACAGTCCAAGAACTATGGCTACACCTTC.